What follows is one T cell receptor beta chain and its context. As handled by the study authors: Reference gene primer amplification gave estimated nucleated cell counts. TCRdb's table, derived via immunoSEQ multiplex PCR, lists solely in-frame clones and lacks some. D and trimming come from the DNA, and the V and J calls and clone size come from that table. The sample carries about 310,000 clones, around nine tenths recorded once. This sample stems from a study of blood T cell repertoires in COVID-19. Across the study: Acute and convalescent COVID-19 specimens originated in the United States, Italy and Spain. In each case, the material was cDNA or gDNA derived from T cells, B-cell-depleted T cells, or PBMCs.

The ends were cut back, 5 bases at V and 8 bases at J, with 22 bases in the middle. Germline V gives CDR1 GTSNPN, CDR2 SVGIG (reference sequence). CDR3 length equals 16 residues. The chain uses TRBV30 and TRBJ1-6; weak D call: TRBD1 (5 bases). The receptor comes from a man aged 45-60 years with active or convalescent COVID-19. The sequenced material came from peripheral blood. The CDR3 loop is CAWVHGSSGAHSPLHF. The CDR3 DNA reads TGTGCCTGGGTACACGGCTCCTCTGGGGCACATTCACCCCTCCACTTT.